This is a list of T cell receptor beta chains from one sample in a study of T-cell reconstitution after alpha-beta-depleted transplantation in children. TCRdb passed the PCR reads through MiXCR, listing each CDR3 protein once. The sample has a few hundred thousand distinct CDR3 sequences, over 10% seen once; the top ten hold 2.2%. Material: PBMCs, mostly from graft donor cells, obtained 360 days after TCRalphabeta/CD19-depleted stem cell transplant. The source is a male patient younger than 18 who had a stem cell transplant for acute myeloid leukemia, so the T cells may come from the graft donor. Both conserved end residues are part of each CDR3.

>TRBV29-1|TRBJ2-2
CSVEDRARGGTGELFF
>TRBV20-1|TRBJ2-1
CSSTSGETAQFF
>TRBV7-9|TRBJ2-3
CASSFGGAGTDTQYF
>TRBV20-1|TRBJ2-3
CSARSVVFSDTQYF
>TRBV11-2|TRBJ2-3
CASSLVVKDATSGTDTQYF
>TRBV20-1|TRBJ1-5
CSARDRQTDSNQPQHF
>TRBV14|TRBJ2-1
CASSPSYSSSYNEQFF
>TRBV7-3|TRBJ2-3
CASSLRGQSTDTQYF
>TRBV6-2/TRBV6-3|TRBJ2-7
CASSYSGTGGTSEQYF
>TRBV2|TRBJ2-7
CASSVTELSYEQYF
>TRBV6-1|TRBJ2-4
CASSPLERSYREAKNIQYF
>TRBV11-2|TRBJ2-1
CASSRWSSGTGLIDEQFF
>TRBV18|TRBJ2-7
CASSPLTGEQYF
>TRBV28|TRBJ2-5
CASSLRGGQETQYF
>TRBV5-6|TRBJ2-7
CASSTVQGPTYEQYF
>TRBV5-1|TRBJ2-7
CASTLGGVLSYEQYF
>TRBV7-3|TRBJ2-3
CASSLGRGVADTQYF
>TRBV27|TRBJ2-3
CASSLVESRDTQYF
>TRBV19|TRBJ2-5
CASSISGGTGSETQYF
>TRBV4-3|TRBJ2-1
CASGYSASYNEQFF
>TRBV14|TRBJ2-4
CASSQVTSGMGAKNIQYF
>TRBV5-1|TRBJ1-2
CASSLRRGFYGYTF
>TRBV10-3|TRBJ1-1
CAAQRDGQLNTEAFF
>TRBV29-1|TRBJ1-6
CSVGQGGNSPLHF
>TRBV21-1|TRBJ2-7
CASSPRDFCSYEQYF
>TRBV13|TRBJ2-5
CASSPGVRETQYF
>TRBV6-2/TRBV6-3|TRBJ2-5
CASSYSAETQYF
>TRBV4-3|TRBJ2-2
CASSSWTANTGELFF
>TRBV28|TRBJ2-7
CAGSASLPGLGFQYF
>TRBV7-6|TRBJ2-7
CASSLGVEEQYF
>TRBV28|TRBJ2-7
CASSGFVSGTYEQYF
>TRBV30|TRBJ1-5
CAWRTGGFGNQPQHF
>TRBV3-1|TRBJ2-1
CASSQKPTSGSSVNEQFF
>TRBV28|TRBJ2-1
CASSFSIRDFLFDEQFF
>TRBV2|TRBJ2-3
CASSAPATKSTDTQYF
>TRBV7-9|TRBJ1-1
CASSLRRPGRADTEAFF
>TRBV20-1|TRBJ2-1
CSASGGAYNEQFF
>TRBV7-9|TRBJ2-1
CASSALPGTGAYNEQFF
>TRBV7-9|TRBJ1-4
CASSGYKQGATNEKLFF
>TRBV9|TRBJ2-7
CASSPNGGTYEQYF
>TRBV9|TRBJ2-7
CASSVDVWSYEQYF
>TRBV27|TRBJ1-1
CASSLATASNTEAFF
>TRBV30|TRBJ2-5
CAWRTSTRRGTQYF
>TRBV28|TRBJ2-6
CASSLYLGAGSGANVLTF
>TRBV3-1|TRBJ2-7
CASSQDPLAGLGYEQYF
>TRBV5-1|TRBJ2-1
CASSLGTEDNEQFF
>TRBV29-1|TRBJ2-5
CSVEGLAGGETQYF
>TRBV20-1|TRBJ1-5
CSARDVGRNQPQHF
>TRBV11-1|TRBJ2-1
CASSRVITGTRVPNEQFF
>TRBV28|TRBJ2-7
CASSLLTLSYEQYF
>TRBV7-2|TRBJ1-4
CASSFRDRNEKLFF
>TRBV20-1|TRBJ2-7
CSAHAPGRGALTYEQYF
>TRBV29-1|TRBJ2-5
CSHQRGRETQYF
>TRBV29-1|TRBJ2-7
CSVAGSSYEQYF
>TRBV2|TRBJ2-7
CASSEGSGVNEQYF
>TRBV18|TRBJ2-7
CASSLAASYEQYF
>TRBV28|TRBJ1-2
CASSTGGLPVNGYTF